This TCR beta chain was sequenced for a study of T-cell reconstitution after alpha-beta-depleted transplantation in children (dated by TCRdb to the mid-2010s). Regarding the complete study: The study quantitatively tracked T-cell immune reconstitution after TCRalphabeta/CD19-depleted allogeneic hematopoietic cell transplantation in children using TCR repertoire profiling.

This clonotype has only a few counts. Its specific antigen is unknown. No much larger clone exists at a distance of one base, and base qualities are not known. To prepare the library, PCR was applied. For sequencing, an Illumina HiSeq 2500 was employed. Molecular barcoding was employed in the preparation of TCR libraries, with unique molecular identifiers being used to normalize TCRbeta repertoire quantification. TCRdb reanalyzed the raw reads on its own, using fastp at Q25 for trimming and MiXCR for clone calling, and kept in-frame beta chains. Entries that share a CDR3 protein sequence are merged under the most common genes and DNA. This sample comprises over 550,000 distinct CDR3 sequences, about 10% of them detected only once. Jointly, the top ten make up about 4% of the sample. The sequence derives from a human donor who donated a stem cell graft to a child with acute myeloid leukemia. The sequences come from PBMCs from the stem cell graft donor, collected from the stem cell graft.

This receptor carries the CDR3 CAGSPNDRARTDTQYF. The sequenced DNA: TGTGCCGGTAGTCCCAACGACAGGGCACGTACAGATACGCAGTATTTT. The chain employs TRBV9 and TRBJ2-3; 7 bases in between match TRBD1. CDR1 and CDR2 are drawn from the germline V gene: SGDLS, YYNGEE. Measured from the cysteine to the phenylalanine, the CDR3 is 16 residues long. The read is trimmed to its CDR3 DNA, 48 bases read in frame from base 1. V and J are trimmed by 10 bases and 3 bases, and the gene matches miss 17 bases of the junction.